This T cell receptor (beta chain) stems from a study of T cell responses to AZD1222 COVID-19 vaccine. Repertoires were generated with immunoSEQ multiplex PCR, while TCRdb's copy carries only in-frame clones and drops some. In the table there are 90,000 or so clones, roughly 85% of which are singletons. Trimming took off 7 bases at V and 0 bases at J, with 17 bases between the two ends. The V gene's germline CDR1 is SGHNT and CDR2 YENEEA. This CDR3 has 16 residues. This clone was seen just once. This material consisted of peripheral blood, taken on day 0 of AZD1222 vaccination. This chain links TRBV11-3 with TRBJ2-3; D is ambiguous. The origin of this receptor is an adult in good health. CDR3 in DNA: TGTGCCAGCACCTCGGGCACAGACCCTAGCACAGATACGCAGTATTTT. It translates to CASTSGTDPSTDTQYF.